These T cell receptor beta chains were read from a single sample in a study of shared clonotypes between healthy human individuals. Libraries were prepared by immunoSEQ multiplex PCR; TCRdb keeps only in-frame clonotypes and omits some of them. The repertoire holds 950,000 to 1,300,000 clones, with more than 65% as singletons. Sequencing input: memory CD4+ T cells sorted from blood. These receptors all stem from a man younger than 35 in good health. Both conserved end residues are part of each CDR3. The D gene is left open where the match is weak.

TRBV5-6	TRBJ1-2	NA	CASSLGTRNSGYTF
TRBV7-8	TRBJ1-1	TRBD1	CASSLRQGLPEAFF
TRBV5-6	TRBJ1-4	NA	CASSWGEGRLFF
TRBV5-1	TRBJ1-1	NA	CASSATGRNTEAFF
TRBV2	TRBJ2-7	TRBD1	CASSPGQSLRKQYF
TRBV9	TRBJ2-1	TRBD2	CASSVAPLAGVYNEQFF
TRBV27	TRBJ1-2	TRBD1	CANSPRQGVYGYTF
TRBV7-9	TRBJ2-1	NA	CASSSFEAGSYNEQFF
TRBV5-6	TRBJ2-1	NA	CASRGFHNEQFF
TRBV27	TRBJ1-2	NA	CASSLAPSAGYTF
TRBV4-1	TRBJ1-1	NA	CASSQDPRGNTEAFF
TRBV28	TRBJ1-1	TRBD1	CASSRLWDRGLMNTEAFF
TRBV29-1	TRBJ2-1	TRBD2	CSVRVAGVRGGEQFF
TRBV9	TRBJ1-2	TRBD1	CASSVDDRVKGYTF